The 6 T cell receptor beta chains given below trace back to one sample, sequenced in a study of blood T cell repertoires in COVID-19. Clones were sequenced by immunoSEQ multiplex PCR, and TCRdb holds only the in-frame ones, with some missing. The sample lists 110,000 or so clones; approximately 90% were seen once. The sample was peripheral blood. These receptors all come from a woman in her seventies who had recovered from COVID-19.

To note about this clone: This sample also contains other DNA sequences that code for the same CDR3. V usage is TRBV30 and J usage is TRBJ1-5; no reliable D call. V gave up 0 bases and J gave up 3 bases, with 6 bases separating them. The V gene's germline CDR1 is GTSNPN and CDR2 SVGIG (reference sequence). The CDR3 extends over 13 amino acids. CDR3 DNA: TGTGCCTGGAGTGTATCTCTCAATCAGCCCCAGCATTTT. Protein sequence: CAWSVSLNQPQHF.

The V call is TRBV5-1, the J call TRBJ2-5; a possible D gene is TRBD2 (6 bases). The CDR3 loop spans 16 amino acids. Trimming stripped 4 bases from V and 0 bases from J, with 16 bases between. From germline, CDR1 is SGHRS and CDR2 YFSETQ. This chain's CDR3 is CASSTLTGLYQETQYF. The CDR3 DNA follows: TGCGCCAGCAGCACCTTAACGGGACTGTACCAAGAGACCCAGTACTTC.

The chain has TRBV4-3 and TRBJ2-5, with D possibly being TRBD1 (6 bases). Germline CDR1 is LGHNA and CDR2 is YSLEER. There are 15 residues in the CDR3. The V end was cut by 0 bases, the J end by 5 bases, with 13 bases between. As DNA, the CDR3 is TGCGCCAGCAGCCAAGACAGGGGAAGGGGGGAGACCCAGTACTTC. Translating gives CASSQDRGRGETQYF.

The chain is built from TRBV19 and TRBJ1-5; no reliable D call. Between the trimmed V and J ends, which lost 10 bases and 2 bases, there was a span of 15 bases. The CDR3 is 14 residues long. CDR1 and CDR2 (germline): LNHDA, SQIVND (reference sequence). CDR3 region: CATSGHGGNQPQHF. The CDR3 nucleotides read TGTGCCACTTCGGGTCACGGGGGCAATCAGCCCCAGCATTTT. Together with reference TRBV19 and TRBJ1-5, the CDR3 gives the full variable domain: DGGITQSPKYLFRKEGQNVTLSCEQNLNHDAMYWYRQDPGQGLRLIYYSQIVNDFQKGDIAEGYSVSREKKESFPLTVTSAQKNPTAFYLCATSGHGGNQPQHFGDGTRLSIL.

This chain joins TRBV7-8 and TRBJ1-1; the D is unclear. CDR1 and CDR2 (germline): SGHVS, FQNEAQ. This CDR3 region has 14 residues. Trimming stripped 2 bases from V and 3 bases from J, with 10 bases between. CDR3 protein: CASSLRGRDTEAFF. For the CDR3, the DNA is TGTGCCAGCAGCTTACGAGGGAGGGACACTGAAGCTTTCTTT.

The chain joins TRBV27 to TRBJ1-1, with D hard to call. The germline V gene encodes CDR1 MNHEY and CDR2 SMNVEV (reference sequence). V gave up 1 base and J gave up 3 bases, with 12 bases separating them. The CDR3 loop spans 15 amino acids. The CDR3 reads CASSLYGVVDTEAFF. The CDR3 nucleotides are TGTGCCAGCAGTTTATACGGGGTTGTGGACACTGAAGCTTTCTTT.